This T cell receptor (beta chain) was profiled in a study of regulatory T cells in long-lasting Graves disease. As for time point: newly diagnosed GD, antithyroid drugs for less than 3 months. Making the TCR library involved RNA that had been extracted from PBMCs. Patients with Graves' disease were diagnosed by American Thyroid Association guidelines. The trim removed 10 bases at V and 0 bases at J, leaving 10 bases unmatched. The CDR3 runs to 15 residues. Germline assignment: CDR1 ENHRY and CDR2 SYGVKD. This clonotype was counted many times. HTBI primers from iRepertoire and Arm-PCR of CDR3 regions yielded the TCR beta libraries. TCRdb fed the multiplex PCR reads into MiXCR, producing one record per CDR3 protein. The data contain approximately 390,000 distinct CDR3 sequences, around 16% of them singletons. The same sample was also studied in work on T cells in Graves' hyperthyroidism and ophthalmopathy. That investigation notes: Model predictions of ophthalmopathy came a median around 6.5 months before onset.

The gene calls are TRBV10-3 and TRBJ2-3, with 7 bases aligning to TRBD2. The receptor comes from a woman younger than 30 with Graves disease. The starting material was peripheral blood mononuclear cells (PBMCs), obtained at new diagnosis, from a patient treated with antithyroid drugs. The DNA for the CDR3 is TGTGCCACCACAACGACAGCGGGGAGCACAGATACGCAGTATTTT. Encoded protein: CATTTTAGSTDTQYF.